This T cell receptor (beta chain) was recorded in a study of blood T cells in healthy people across ages. Study-level background: About one barcoded TCR beta cDNA was captured per two T cells. Study results and limitations: Changes seen in expanded clonotypes were possibly confounded by donor CMV status left unknown.

A remark on this clonotype: Its specificity is not known.

The CDR3 sequence is 11 residues long. V lost 7 bases and J 6 bases, leaving 8 bases between the germline ends. With a J-beta primer mix and a sample-barcoded 5' primer, a second PCR ran about 7 to 12 cycles. Each of the cDNA molecules was tagged by a template-switch adaptor with 12 random nucleotides. TCRdb fed the 5' RACE reads into MiXCR, producing one record per CDR3 protein. The sample lists approximately 760,000 distinct CDR3 sequences, 20% to 30% occurring once. These sequences were also reported in another study, on T cells of mothers and their children. From that study: All extracted RNA went into cDNA synthesis, around 1.4 ug per 15 ul.

This chain uses TRBV12-3 or TRBV12-4 with TRBJ2-3, with unresolved D. The sample comprised blood. The origin of this receptor is a boy younger than 18 in good health. CDR3 sequence reads: CASTGRDTQYF. The CDR3 DNA is TGTGCCAGCACGGGTCGGGATACGCAGTATTTT.